One sample yielded the 32 T cell receptor beta chains listed below, sequenced in a study of cytomegalovirus exposure and HLA in healthy donors. 60 Vbeta and 13 Jbeta primers were used in PCR. The table came from immunoSEQ multiplex PCR; TCRdb's copy has only in-frame clones and leaves some out. Here the sample spans some 110,000 clones, just under 80% being singletons. Input material: PBMCs. The receptors were gathered from a male donor in good health and CMV-seronegative.

The V gene is TRBV10-2, the J gene TRBJ2-5; TRBD2 aligns across 16 bases. The CDR3 is 19 amino acids. V was clipped by 8 bases and J by 2 bases; unmatched bases: 14. Germline V CDR1 and CDR2: WSHSY, SAAADI. This chain's CDR3 is CASLGLAGGPSEWQETQYF. In nucleotides, the CDR3 is TGCGCCAGCCTGGGACTAGCGGGAGGGCCCTCGGAGTGGCAAGAGACCCAGTACTTC.

The V gene is TRBV7-9, the J gene TRBJ2-5, with D tentatively TRBD2 (5 bases). The CDR3 is 13 residues long. Trimming pared 4 bases from V and 5 bases from J, leaving 11 bases between. The germline V gene has CDR1 SEHNR and CDR2 FQNEAQ (reference sequence). CDR3 region: CASSSQVAETQYF. The CDR3 nucleotides are TGTGCCAGCAGCTCTCAGGTAGCGGAGACCCAGTACTTC.

This clone was detected only a few times. This sequence joins TRBV9 and TRBJ2-7, with 9 bases matching TRBD1. Per the germline V gene, CDR1 is SGDLS and CDR2 is YYNGEE. This CDR3 has 15 amino acids. Losses at the gene ends were 3 bases for V and 3 bases for J; bases not matched to a gene: 7. CDR3 DNA sequence: TGTGCCAGCAGCGATCGACAGGGGGGGGGCTACGAGCAGTACTTC. Amino acids: CASSDRQGGGYEQYF. Filled out from reference TRBV9 and TRBJ2-7, the complete variable domain reads DSGVTQTPKHLITATGQRVTLRCSPRSGDLSVYWYQQSLDQGLQFLIQYYNGEERAKGNILERFSAQQFPDLHSELNLSSLELGDSALYFCASSDRQGGGYEQYFGPGTRLTVT.

The chain links TRBV16 to TRBJ1-3; D is perhaps TRBD1 (6 bases). The CDR3 is 17 amino acids. Trimming cost V 5 bases and J 0 bases, with 17 bases left between them. From germline, CDR1 is KGHSY and CDR2 FQNENV. The CDR3 loop reads CASSTLRGQTSGNTIYF. The DNA for the CDR3 is TGTGCCAGCAGCACTCTACGGGGACAAACCTCTGGAAACACCATATATTTT.

This chain uses TRBV2 with TRBJ1-2; D is ambiguous. The CDR3 extends over 15 amino acids. Germline CDR1 SNHLY, CDR2 FYNNEI. Trimming removed 1 base at V and 8 bases at J, with 17 bases between. CDR3 coding DNA: TGTGCCAGCAGTGAAGTCCCTACCGGGTGGGAGGGCTACACCTTC. It codes for CASSEVPTGWEGYTF.

This clone has more than one count but fewer than ten. This chain connects TRBV7-9 to TRBJ2-2; TRBD1 matches at 8 bases. The CDR3 is 17 amino acids. CDR1 is SEHNR, CDR2 FQNEAQ, per germline (reference sequence). Trimming took 2 bases from V and 5 from J; bases not matched to a gene: 10. CDR3 sequence: CASSLTWTGIGTGELFF. The CDR3 bases are TGTGCCAGCAGCTTAACCTGGACAGGGATCGGTACCGGGGAGCTGTTTTTT.

In this sample, this clone turned up once. V gene TRBV10-3 combines with J gene TRBJ1-1; D possibly corresponds to TRBD1 (5 bases). V lost 0 bases and J 3 bases, leaving 8 bases between the germline ends. There are 14 residues in the CDR3. CDR1 ENHRY and CDR2 SYGVKD come from the germline V gene. The CDR3 region is CAISESTDYTEAFF. The CDR3 DNA is TGTGCCATCAGTGAGTCGACAGATTACACTGAAGCTTTCTTT.

This chain links TRBV6-4 with TRBJ2-1, with TRBD2 identical over 9 bases. V shed 4 bases, J shed 7 bases, and the junction held 5 bases outside the gene matches. CDR3 length: 14 residues. Per germline, CDR1 MRHNA and CDR2 SNTAGT. This CDR3 is CASSVAGDSNEQFF. The CDR3 DNA reads as TGTGCCAGCAGTGTAGCGGGAGATTCTAATGAGCAGTTCTTC.

The chain combines TRBV29-1 with TRBJ1-2; TRBD1 matches 7 bases. The CDR3 is 12 amino acids. V trimming: 7 bases; J trimming: 8 bases; junction bases outside the gene matches: 10. The germline V gene has CDR1 SQVTM and CDR2 ANQGSEA. The CDR3 DNA is TGCAGCGCTCCCCGACAGGGAGGAGGCTACACCTTC. Its protein product is CSAPRQGGGYTF.

The chain uses TRBV18 and TRBJ2-7; D remains ambiguous. Germline V gene data show CDR1 as KGHSH and CDR2 as LQKENI. The CDR3 totals 14 residues. V was shortened by 0 bases and J by 3 bases, with 9 bases between the two germline ends. CDR3 nucleotides: TGTGCCAGCTCACCACCTAACAGAGACTACGAGCAGTACTTC. It encodes CASSPPNRDYEQYF.

The J gene is TRBJ2-1, the V gene TRBV19; 10 nucleotides agree with TRBD2. Germline CDR1 and CDR2: LNHDA and SQIVND (reference sequence). V was clipped by 3 bases and J by 9 bases; unmatched bases: 8. The CDR3 extends over 15 amino acids. CDR3 nucleotide sequence: TGTGCCAGTAGTATCACGCTAGCGGGAGCTGGTGAGCAGTTCTTC. It encodes CASSITLAGAGEQFF.

In its sample, this clone was seen once. The chain has TRBV2 and TRBJ2-4; a weak D match, TRBD2 (5 bases). The V and J ends lost 4 bases and 3 bases respectively, with 19 bases between them. Germline V lookup: CDR1 SNHLY, CDR2 FYNNEI. This CDR3 region has 17 residues. The CDR3 region is CASSALEWETLKNIQYF. In DNA form, the CDR3 reads TGTGCCAGCAGTGCCCTGGAGTGGGAGACTCTCAAAAACATTCAGTACTTC.

In DNA, the CDR3 is TGTGCCATCAGTATGGGCAGCAATAGCAATCAGCCCCAGCATTTT. This encodes CAISMGSNSNQPQHF. The chain combines TRBV10-3 with TRBJ1-5; D gene ambiguous. Trimming removed 5 bases from V and 0 bases from J, with 11 bases in between. Germline assignment: CDR1 ENHRY and CDR2 SYGVKD. This CDR3 has 15 amino acids.

The sample holds a few counts of this clone. J is TRBJ2-5 and V is TRBV11-2; D is possibly TRBD1 (6 bases). V lost 5 bases, J lost 5 bases, and 15 bases lay in between. The CDR3 spans 14 residues. Per the germline V gene, CDR1 is SGHAT and CDR2 is FQNNGV. The CDR3 sequence is CASSPRGWGETQYF. CDR3 DNA sequence: TGTGCCAGCAGCCCCAGGGGCTGGGGGGAGACCCAGTACTTC.

In regard to this clone: The junction and the germline gene differ at one end; a read error may be behind it. The rearrangement joins TRBV6-4 to TRBJ2-7, with 7 bases fitting TRBD2. From germline, CDR1 is MRHNA and CDR2 SNTAGT. The CDR3 loop spans 15 amino acids. CDR3 amino acids: CASSAFGTTYYGQYF. The CDR3 bases are TGTGCCAGCAGTGCCTTCGGGACTACCTACTACGGGCAGTACTTC.

For this clone: The same CDR3 is also encoded by other DNA sequences in this sample. The rearrangement joins TRBV7-9 to TRBJ2-7, with D possibly matching TRBD2 (6 bases). The CDR3 spans 13 residues. With 5 bases removed from V and 0 bases from J, the gap between germline ends came to 8 bases. The germline CDR1 and CDR2 sequences are SEHNR and FQNEAQ (reference sequence). CDR3 DNA: TGTGCCAGCAGCCCCGGGGGCTCCTACGAGCAGTACTTC. It specifies CASSPGGSYEQYF. The full variable domain, its missing parts supplied by reference TRBV7-9 and TRBJ2-7, is DTGVSQNPRHKITKRGQNVTFRCDPISEHNRLYWYRQTLGQGPEFLTYFQNEAQLEKSRLLSDRFSAERPKGSFSTLEIQRTEQGDSAMYLCASSPGGSYEQYFGPGTRLTVT.

This rearrangement joins TRBV5-4 to TRBJ1-3; TRBD1 matches at 9 bases. There are 16 residues in the CDR3. CDR1 is SGHNT, CDR2 YYREEE, per germline (reference sequence). The V gene end was trimmed by 4 bases and the J gene end by 2 bases; junction bases not matched to a gene: 7. This CDR3 is CASSTGQGRAGNTIYF. As DNA, the CDR3 is TGTGCCAGCAGCACGGGACAGGGCAGAGCTGGAAACACCATATATTTT. Complete variable domain (other parts from reference TRBV5-4 and TRBJ1-3): ETGVTQSPTHLIKTRGQQVTLRCSSQSGHNTVSWYQQALGQGPQFIFQYYREEENGRGNFPPRFSGLQFPNYSSELNVNALELDDSALYLCASSTGQGRAGNTIYFGEGSWLTVV.

This clone was observed a single time. This chain joins TRBV27 and TRBJ2-3, with 8 bases identical to TRBD2. The CDR3 loop spans 15 amino acids. With V trimmed by 6 bases and J by 1 base, 6 bases remained unmatched. The germline CDR1 and CDR2 sequences are MNHEY and SMNVEV (reference sequence). The CDR3 spells CASRYLAGRTDTQYF. DNA of the CDR3: TGTGCCAGCAGGTACCTAGCGGGCCGCACAGATACGCAGTATTTT.

The V and J genes are TRBV10-3 and TRBJ2-3, with D possibly TRBD2 on 7 matching bases. Germline CDR1 ENHRY, CDR2 SYGVKD. Trimming pared 4 bases from V and 4 bases from J, leaving 15 bases between. This CDR3 is built from 15 residues. CDR3 DNA: TGTGCCATCAGTGGGGGGCGGGAGAATGCAGATACGCAGTATTTT. Translated, it gives CAISGGRENADTQYF.

The chain couples TRBV6-1 to TRBJ1-4; TRBD1 aligns across 9 bases. The CDR3 is 17 amino acids. After removal of 3 bases from V and 10 bases from J, the junction contained 15 bases not matched to a gene. Germline CDR1 reads MNHNS; CDR2 reads SASEGT. CDR3 coding DNA: TGTGCCAGCAGTGAGCCCCGGGGGGGACAGGGTTCCGGAAAACTGTTTTTT. Translating gives CASSEPRGGQGSGKLFF.

This clone showed up just a few times. CDR3 nucleotide sequence: TGTGCCAGCAGCGTAGACAGCGCCGGGACTAGCGGTCCCTACGAGCAGTACTTC. Residues: CASSVDSAGTSGPYEQYF. This chain connects TRBV9 to TRBJ2-7; 11 nucleotides match TRBD2. The CDR3 totals 18 residues. Unmatched junction bases numbered 10, after V lost 0 bases and J lost 2 bases. From germline, CDR1 is SGDLS and CDR2 YYNGEE.

The rearrangement uses TRBV4-1 and TRBJ2-7; D unresolved. Germline V gene data show CDR1 as MGHRA and CDR2 as YSYEKL. This CDR3 has 16 amino acids. V was clipped by 0 bases and J by 3 bases, with 15 bases between them. CDR3 protein: CASSQDRSYAYYEQYF. CDR3 sequence (DNA): TGCGCCAGCAGCCAAGATAGGAGTTACGCCTACTACGAGCAGTACTTC.

The chain carries TRBV18 and TRBJ2-7; 12 bases are a match to TRBD1. The CDR3 is 14 residues long. V trimming: 3 bases; J trimming: 8 bases; junction bases outside the gene matches: 5. The V gene's germline CDR1 is KGHSH and CDR2 LQKENI. The CDR3 DNA reads TGTGCCAGCTCACCCGGGACAGGGGGCGCCAAGCAGTACTTC. Protein product: CASSPGTGGAKQYF.

The gene calls are TRBV5-4 and TRBJ1-2; TRBD1 agrees at 11 bases. V lost 4 bases, J lost 4 bases, and 6 bases stayed unmatched. Germline CDR1 and CDR2: SGHNT and YYREEE (reference sequence). The CDR3 has 15 amino acids. The CDR3 loop is CASSLWTGGSYGYTF. The CDR3 DNA is TGTGCCAGCAGCCTATGGACAGGGGGCTCCTATGGCTACACCTTC.

The chain recombines TRBV29-1 with TRBJ2-1, with TRBD1 identical over 7 bases. This CDR3 contains 13 residues. V shed 4 bases and J 3 bases; nucleotides not matched to a gene: 3. Germline V lookup: CDR1 SQVTM, CDR2 ANQGSEA. Here the CDR3 reads CSVGTGGYNEQFF. The CDR3 region has the DNA TGCAGCGTTGGGACAGGCGGCTACAATGAGCAGTTCTTC.

The V gene is TRBV29-1, the J gene TRBJ2-5; 7 bases match TRBD2. Germline CDR1 and CDR2: SQVTM and ANQGSEA. The CDR3 covers 13 residues. The CDR3 DNA follows: TGCAGTACCCTGGGGGGAGGGCAGGAGACCCAGTACTTC. This sequence encodes CSTLGGGQETQYF.

On this clone: Relative to the germline gene, one junction end is altered; a read error may explain this. The same CDR3 arises from other DNA sequences in this sample as well. The V gene is TRBV7-3, the J gene TRBJ1-2; 8 bases map to TRBD1. Germline V gene sequence: CDR1 SGHTA, CDR2 FQGTGA. CDR3 size: 14 residues. The CDR3 DNA follows: TGTGCCAGTAGCTCTCGACAGGGGATCGGTGGCTACACCTTC. Protein: CASSSRQGIGGYTF.

The chain uses TRBV4-3 and TRBJ1-1; TRBD1 might be the D (6 bases). Trimming removed 0 bases from V and 7 bases from J, with 15 bases in between. CDR1 is LGHNA and CDR2 is YSLEER in the germline V gene. This CDR3 spans 15 amino acids. The CDR3, as DNA: TGCGCCAGCAGCCAAGAGGGCAGGGGATCGAATGAAGCTTTCTTT. It translates to CASSQEGRGSNEAFF.

The chain has TRBV30 and TRBJ1-1; no firm D call. Germline V CDR1 and CDR2: GTSNPN, SVGIG (reference sequence). This CDR3 is built from 11 residues. V was shortened by 8 bases and J by 1 base, with 8 bases between the two germline ends. The CDR3 is CALSGNTEAFF. The DNA for the CDR3 is TGTGCCCTGAGCGGGAACACTGAAGCTTTCTTT. The entire variable domain, with the rest obtained from reference TRBV30 and TRBJ1-1, is as follows: SQTIHQWPATLVQPVGSPLSLECTVEGTSNPNLYWYRQAAGRGLQLLFYSVGIGQISSEVPQNLSASRPQDRQFILSSKKLLLSDSGFYLCALSGNTEAFFGQGTRLTVV.

V gene TRBV27 combines with J gene TRBJ2-2; 9 bases are a match to TRBD1. Germline V gene lookup returns CDR1 MNHEY and CDR2 SMNVEV (reference sequence). V was pared by 4 bases and J by 2 bases, with 8 bases of the junction left unmatched. The CDR3 runs 17 residues. This chain's CDR3 is CASSWLGTGINTGELFF. The DNA of the CDR3 is TGTGCCAGCAGTTGGCTCGGGACAGGGATAAACACCGGGGAGCTGTTTTTT.

V usage is TRBV18 and J usage is TRBJ1-5; TRBD1 matches 10 bases. The CDR3 extends over 14 amino acids. Germline assignment: CDR1 KGHSH and CDR2 LQKENI. Losses at the gene ends were 3 bases for V and 6 bases for J; bases not matched to a gene: 2. CDR3 sequence: CASSPGTGVQPQHF. In DNA, the CDR3 is TGTGCCAGCTCACCCGGGACAGGGGTTCAGCCCCAGCATTTT.

The chain is built from TRBV9 and TRBJ1-5; TRBD1 matches at 8 bases. V was pared by 3 bases and J by 3 bases, with 2 bases of the junction left unmatched. CDR1 is SGDLS and CDR2 is YYNGEE in the germline V gene. The CDR3 length is 14 residues. The CDR3 DNA reads as TGTGCCAGCAGCGGGGGACAGGTCAATCAGCCCCAGCATTTT. Its protein product is CASSGGQVNQPQHF. The whole variable domain, filled in from reference TRBV9 and TRBJ1-5, reads DSGVTQTPKHLITATGQRVTLRCSPRSGDLSVYWYQQSLDQGLQFLIQYYNGEERAKGNILERFSAQQFPDLHSELNLSSLELGDSALYFCASSGGQVNQPQHFGDGTRLSIL.